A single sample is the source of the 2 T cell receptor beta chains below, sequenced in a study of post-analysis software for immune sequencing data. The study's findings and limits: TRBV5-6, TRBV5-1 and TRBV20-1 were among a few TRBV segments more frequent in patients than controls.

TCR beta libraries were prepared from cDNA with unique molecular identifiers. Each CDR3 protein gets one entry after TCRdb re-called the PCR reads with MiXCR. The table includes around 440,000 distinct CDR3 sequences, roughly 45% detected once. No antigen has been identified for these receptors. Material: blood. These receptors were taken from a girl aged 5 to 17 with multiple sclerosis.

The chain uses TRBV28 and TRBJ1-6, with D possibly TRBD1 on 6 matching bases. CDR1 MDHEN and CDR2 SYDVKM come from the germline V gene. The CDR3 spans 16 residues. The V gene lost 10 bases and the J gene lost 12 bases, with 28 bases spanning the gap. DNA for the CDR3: TGTGCCATCGCCTCAACCGGGACATCTAACGGAGGACCCCTCCACTTT. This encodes CAIASTGTSNGGPLHF.

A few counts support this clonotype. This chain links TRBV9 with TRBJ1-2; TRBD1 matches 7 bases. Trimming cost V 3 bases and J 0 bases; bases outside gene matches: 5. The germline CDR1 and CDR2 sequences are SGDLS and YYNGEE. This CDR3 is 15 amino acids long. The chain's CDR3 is CASSGRDSPNYGYTF. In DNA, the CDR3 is TGTGCCAGCAGCGGTAGGGACAGCCCTAACTATGGCTACACCTTC.